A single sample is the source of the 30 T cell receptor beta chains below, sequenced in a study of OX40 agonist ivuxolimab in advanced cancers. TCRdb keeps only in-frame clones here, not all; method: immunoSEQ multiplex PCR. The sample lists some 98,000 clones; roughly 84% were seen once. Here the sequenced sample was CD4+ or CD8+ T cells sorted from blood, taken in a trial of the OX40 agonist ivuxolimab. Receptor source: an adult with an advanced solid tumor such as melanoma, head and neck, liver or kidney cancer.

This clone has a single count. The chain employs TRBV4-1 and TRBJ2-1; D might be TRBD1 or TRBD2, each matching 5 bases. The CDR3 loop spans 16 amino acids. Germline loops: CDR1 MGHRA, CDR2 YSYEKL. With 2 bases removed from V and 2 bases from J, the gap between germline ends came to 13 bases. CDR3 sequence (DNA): TGCGCCAGCAGCCAATGGGGGTTGGGCCCCTACAATGAGCAGTTCTTC. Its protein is CASSQWGLGPYNEQFF.

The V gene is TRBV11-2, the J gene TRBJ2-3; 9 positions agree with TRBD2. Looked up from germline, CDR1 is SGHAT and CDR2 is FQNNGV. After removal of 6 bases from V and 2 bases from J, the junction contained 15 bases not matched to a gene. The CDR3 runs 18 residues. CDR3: CASRPGLARVGNTDTQYF. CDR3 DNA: TGTGCCAGCAGGCCAGGACTAGCGCGGGTTGGGAACACAGATACGCAGTATTTT.

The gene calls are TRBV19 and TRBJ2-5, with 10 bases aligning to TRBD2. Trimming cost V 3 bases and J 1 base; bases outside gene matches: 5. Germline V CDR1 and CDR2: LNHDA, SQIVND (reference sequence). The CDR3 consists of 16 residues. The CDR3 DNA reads TGTGCCAGTAGTATGGGTAGCGGGGGGCGCCAAGAGACCCAGTACTTC. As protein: CASSMGSGGRQETQYF.

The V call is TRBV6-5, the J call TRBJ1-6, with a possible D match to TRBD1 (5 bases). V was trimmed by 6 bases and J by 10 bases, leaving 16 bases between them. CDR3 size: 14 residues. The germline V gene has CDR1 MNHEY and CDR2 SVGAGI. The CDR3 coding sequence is TGTGCCAGCAGGGGCGGGACGAGGGAATCACCCCTCCACTTT. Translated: CASRGGTRESPLHF.

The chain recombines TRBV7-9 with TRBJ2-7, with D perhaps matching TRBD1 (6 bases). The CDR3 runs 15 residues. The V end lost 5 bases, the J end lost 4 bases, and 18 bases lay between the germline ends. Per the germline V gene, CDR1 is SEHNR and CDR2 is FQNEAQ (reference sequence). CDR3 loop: CASSIDRDTYYEQYF. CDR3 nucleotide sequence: TGTGCCAGCAGCATTGACCGGGACACCTATTACGAGCAGTACTTC. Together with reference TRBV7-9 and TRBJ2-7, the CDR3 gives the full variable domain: DTGVSQNPRHKITKRGQNVTFRCDPISEHNRLYWYRQTLGQGPEFLTYFQNEAQLEKSRLLSDRFSAERPKGSFSTLEIQRTEQGDSAMYLCASSIDRDTYYEQYFGPGTRLTVT.

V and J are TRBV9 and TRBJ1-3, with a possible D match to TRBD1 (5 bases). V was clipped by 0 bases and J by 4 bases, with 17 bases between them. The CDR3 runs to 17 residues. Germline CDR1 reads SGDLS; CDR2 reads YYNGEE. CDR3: CASSVGQEGSGGNTIYF. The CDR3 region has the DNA TGTGCCAGCAGCGTAGGTCAGGAGGGGAGCGGGGGAAACACCATATATTTT.

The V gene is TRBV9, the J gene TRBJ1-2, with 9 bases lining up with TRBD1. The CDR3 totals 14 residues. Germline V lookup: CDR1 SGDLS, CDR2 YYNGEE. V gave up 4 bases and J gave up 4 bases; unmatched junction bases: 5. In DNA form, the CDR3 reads TGTGCCAGCAGCCCCCCGGGACAGGGCTATGGCTACACCTTC. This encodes CASSPPGQGYGYTF. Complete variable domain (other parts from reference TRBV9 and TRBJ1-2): DSGVTQTPKHLITATGQRVTLRCSPRSGDLSVYWYQQSLDQGLQFLIQYYNGEERAKGNILERFSAQQFPDLHSELNLSSLELGDSALYFCASSPPGQGYGYTFGSGTRLTVV.

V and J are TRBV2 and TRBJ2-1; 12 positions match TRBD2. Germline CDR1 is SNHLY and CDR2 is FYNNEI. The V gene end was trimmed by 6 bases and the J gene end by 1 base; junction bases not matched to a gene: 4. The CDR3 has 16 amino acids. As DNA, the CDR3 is TGTGCCAGCAGCGTTACTAGCGGGGGGTCCTACAATGAGCAGTTCTTC. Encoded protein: CASSVTSGGSYNEQFF.

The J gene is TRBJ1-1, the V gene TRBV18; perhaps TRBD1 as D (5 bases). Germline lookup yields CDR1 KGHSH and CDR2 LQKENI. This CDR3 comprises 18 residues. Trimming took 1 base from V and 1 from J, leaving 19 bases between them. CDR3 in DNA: TGTGCCAGCTCACCACAATTGCAGGGAGGGACTCGGAACACTGAAGCTTTCTTT. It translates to CASSPQLQGGTRNTEAFF. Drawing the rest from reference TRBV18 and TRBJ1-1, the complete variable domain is NAGVMQNPRHLVRRRGQEARLRCSPMKGHSHVYWYRQLPEEGLKFMVYLQKENIIDESGMPKERFSAEFPKEGPSILRIQQVVRGDSAAYFCASSPQLQGGTRNTEAFFGQGTRLTVV.

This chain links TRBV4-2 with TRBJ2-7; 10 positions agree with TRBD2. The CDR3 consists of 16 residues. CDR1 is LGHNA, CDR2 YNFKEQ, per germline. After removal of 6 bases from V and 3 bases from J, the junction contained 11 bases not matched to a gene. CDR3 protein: CASSTSPSGGFYEQYF. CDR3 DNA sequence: TGTGCCAGCAGTACTAGCCCTAGCGGGGGCTTCTACGAGCAGTACTTC.

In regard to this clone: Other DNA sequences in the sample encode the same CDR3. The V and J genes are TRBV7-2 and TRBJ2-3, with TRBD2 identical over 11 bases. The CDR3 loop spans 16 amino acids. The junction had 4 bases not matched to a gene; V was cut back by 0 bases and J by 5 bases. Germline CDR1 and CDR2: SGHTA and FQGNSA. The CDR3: CASSLAELAGVDTQYF. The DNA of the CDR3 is TGTGCCAGCAGCTTAGCGGAACTAGCGGGGGTAGATACGCAGTATTTT.

The CDR3 here is CASSQGELAGQYF. CDR3 sequence (DNA): TGTGCCAGCAGCCAAGGGGAACTTGCGGGCCAGTACTTC. This chain connects TRBV4-2 to TRBJ2-5; maybe TRBD2 (5 bases). The CDR3 is 13 residues long. The V gene lost 1 base and the J gene lost 10 bases, with 13 bases spanning the gap. Per the germline V gene, CDR1 is LGHNA and CDR2 is YNFKEQ.

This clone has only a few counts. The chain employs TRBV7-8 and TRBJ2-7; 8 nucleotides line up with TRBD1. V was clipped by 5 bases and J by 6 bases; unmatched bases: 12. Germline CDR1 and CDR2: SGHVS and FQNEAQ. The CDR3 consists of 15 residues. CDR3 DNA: TGTGCCAGCAGCCGTTCTCGGACAGGGAATTCCGAGCAGTACTTC. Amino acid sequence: CASSRSRTGNSEQYF. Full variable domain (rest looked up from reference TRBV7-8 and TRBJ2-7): GAGVSQSPRYKVAKRGQDVALRCDPISGHVSLFWYQQALGQGPEFLTYFQNEAQLDKSGLPSDRFFAERPEGSVSTLKIQRTQQEDSAVYLCASSRSRTGNSEQYFGPGTRLTVT.

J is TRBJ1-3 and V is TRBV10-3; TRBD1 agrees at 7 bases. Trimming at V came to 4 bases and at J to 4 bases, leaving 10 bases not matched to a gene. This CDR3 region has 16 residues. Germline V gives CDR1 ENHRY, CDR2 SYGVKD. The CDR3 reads CAISGIKTGLGNTIYF. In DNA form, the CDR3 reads TGTGCCATCAGTGGAATCAAGACAGGGCTCGGAAACACCATATATTTT.

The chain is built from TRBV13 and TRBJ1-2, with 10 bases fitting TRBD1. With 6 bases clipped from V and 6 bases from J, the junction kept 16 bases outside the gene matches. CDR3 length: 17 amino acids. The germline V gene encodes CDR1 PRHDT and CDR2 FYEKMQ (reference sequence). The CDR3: CASSRQTGQGFNHGYTF. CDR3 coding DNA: TGTGCCAGCAGTCGACAAACGGGACAGGGGTTTAATCATGGCTACACCTTC.

The CDR3 DNA is TGCGCCAGCAGCTTGGATGGCGGGGGGACTCCCTACGAGCAGTACTTC. It yields the protein CASSLDGGGTPYEQYF. The V gene is TRBV5-1, the J gene TRBJ2-7; 8 bases agree with TRBD2. This CDR3 has 16 amino acids. Germline assignment: CDR1 SGHRS and CDR2 YFSETQ. The J segment lost 2 bases and the V segment lost 0 bases, leaving 7 bases of the junction unmatched.

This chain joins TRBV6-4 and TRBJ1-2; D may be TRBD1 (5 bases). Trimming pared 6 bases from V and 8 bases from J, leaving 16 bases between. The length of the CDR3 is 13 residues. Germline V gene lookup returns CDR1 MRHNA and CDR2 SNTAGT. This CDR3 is CASRGQGTRGYTF. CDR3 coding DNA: TGTGCCAGCAGGGGGCAGGGAACGAGGGGCTACACCTTC.

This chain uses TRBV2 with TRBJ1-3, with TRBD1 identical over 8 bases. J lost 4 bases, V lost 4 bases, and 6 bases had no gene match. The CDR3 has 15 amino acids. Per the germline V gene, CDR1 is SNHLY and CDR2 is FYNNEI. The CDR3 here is CASSARQGQGNTIYF. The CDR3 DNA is TGTGCCAGCAGTGCCCGACAGGGGCAAGGAAACACCATATATTTT.

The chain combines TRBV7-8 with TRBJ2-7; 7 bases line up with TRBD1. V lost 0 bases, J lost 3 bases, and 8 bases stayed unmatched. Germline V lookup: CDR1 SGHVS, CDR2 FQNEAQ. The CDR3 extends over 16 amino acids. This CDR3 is CASSLARDRTYYEQYF. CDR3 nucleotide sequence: TGTGCCAGCAGCTTAGCCCGGGACAGAACATACTACGAGCAGTACTTC.

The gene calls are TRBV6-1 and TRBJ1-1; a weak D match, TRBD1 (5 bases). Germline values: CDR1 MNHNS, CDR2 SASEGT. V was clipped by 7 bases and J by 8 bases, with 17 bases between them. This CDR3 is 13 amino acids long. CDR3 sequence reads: CASKEGLGREAFF. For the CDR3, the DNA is TGTGCCAGCAAGGAAGGACTGGGGCGGGAAGCTTTCTTT.

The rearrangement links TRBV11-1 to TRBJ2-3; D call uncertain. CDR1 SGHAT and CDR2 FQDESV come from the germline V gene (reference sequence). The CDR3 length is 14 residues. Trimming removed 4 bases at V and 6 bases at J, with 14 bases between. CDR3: CASSWSGPGDTQYF. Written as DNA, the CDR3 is TGTGCCAGCAGCTGGTCCGGCCCCGGGGATACGCAGTATTTT.

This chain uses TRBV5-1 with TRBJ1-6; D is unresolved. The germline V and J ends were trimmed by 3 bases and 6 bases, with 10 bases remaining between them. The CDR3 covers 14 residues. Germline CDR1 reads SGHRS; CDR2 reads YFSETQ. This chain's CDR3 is CASSSGLTNSPLHF. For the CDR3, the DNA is TGCGCCAGCAGCTCCGGACTGACTAATTCACCCCTCCACTTT.

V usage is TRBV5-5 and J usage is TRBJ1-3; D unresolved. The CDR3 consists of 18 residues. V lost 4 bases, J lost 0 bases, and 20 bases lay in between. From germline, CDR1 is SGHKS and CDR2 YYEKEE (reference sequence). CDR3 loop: CASSQRYGGRDSGNTIYF. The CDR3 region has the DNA TGTGCCAGCAGCCAGCGGTATGGAGGGAGGGACTCTGGAAACACCATATATTTT.

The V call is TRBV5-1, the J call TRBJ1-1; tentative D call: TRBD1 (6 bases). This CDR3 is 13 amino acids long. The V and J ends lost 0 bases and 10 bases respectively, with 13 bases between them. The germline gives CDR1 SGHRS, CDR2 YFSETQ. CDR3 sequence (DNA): TGCGCCAGCAGCTTGGAGGGCAGGGGAGGAGCTTTCTTT. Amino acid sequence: CASSLEGRGGAFF.

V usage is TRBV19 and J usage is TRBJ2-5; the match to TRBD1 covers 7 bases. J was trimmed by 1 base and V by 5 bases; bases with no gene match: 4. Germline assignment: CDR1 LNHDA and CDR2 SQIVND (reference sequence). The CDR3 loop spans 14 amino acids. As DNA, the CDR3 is TGTGCCAGTAGTGATGACAGGGCCCAAGAGACCCAGTACTTC. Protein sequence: CASSDDRAQETQYF.

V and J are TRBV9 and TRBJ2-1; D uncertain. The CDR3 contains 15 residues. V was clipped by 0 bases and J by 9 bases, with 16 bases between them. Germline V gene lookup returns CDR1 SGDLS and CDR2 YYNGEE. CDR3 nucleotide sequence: TGTGCCAGCAGCGTAGCTGGGTTAGGTTCAGGTGAGCAGTTCTTC. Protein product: CASSVAGLGSGEQFF.

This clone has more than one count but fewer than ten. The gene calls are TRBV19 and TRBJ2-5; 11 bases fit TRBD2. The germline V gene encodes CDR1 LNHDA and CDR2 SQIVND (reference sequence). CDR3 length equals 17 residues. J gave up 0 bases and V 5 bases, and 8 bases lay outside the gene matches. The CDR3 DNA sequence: TGTGCCAGTAGTCGGGCTAGCGGGAGGATGTACCAAGAGACCCAGTACTTC. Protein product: CASSRASGRMYQETQYF. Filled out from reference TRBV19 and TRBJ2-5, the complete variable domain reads DGGITQSPKYLFRKEGQNVTLSCEQNLNHDAMYWYRQDPGQGLRLIYYSQIVNDFQKGDIAEGYSVSREKKESFPLTVTSAQKNPTAFYLCASSRASGRMYQETQYFGPGTRLLVL.

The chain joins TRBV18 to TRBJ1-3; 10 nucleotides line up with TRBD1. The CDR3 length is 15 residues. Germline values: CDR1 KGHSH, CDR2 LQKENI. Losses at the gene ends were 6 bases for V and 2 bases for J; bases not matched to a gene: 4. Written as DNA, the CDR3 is TGTGCCAGCTCCCCGGACAGGGGGACTGGAAACACCATATATTTT. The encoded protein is CASSPDRGTGNTIYF.

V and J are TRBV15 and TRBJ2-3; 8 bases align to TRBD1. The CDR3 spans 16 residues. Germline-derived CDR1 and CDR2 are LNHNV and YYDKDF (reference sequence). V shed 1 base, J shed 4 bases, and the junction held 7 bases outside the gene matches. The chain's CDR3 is CATSRVGQGGADTQYF. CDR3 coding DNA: TGTGCCACCAGCAGAGTAGGACAGGGTGGGGCAGATACGCAGTATTTT.

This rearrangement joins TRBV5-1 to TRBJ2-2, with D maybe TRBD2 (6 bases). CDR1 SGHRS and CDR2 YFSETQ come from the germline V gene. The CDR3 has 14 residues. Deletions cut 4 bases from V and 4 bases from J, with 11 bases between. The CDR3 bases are TGCGCCAGCAGCGGCCAGCGGGTCACCGGGGAGCTGTTTTTT. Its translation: CASSGQRVTGELFF.